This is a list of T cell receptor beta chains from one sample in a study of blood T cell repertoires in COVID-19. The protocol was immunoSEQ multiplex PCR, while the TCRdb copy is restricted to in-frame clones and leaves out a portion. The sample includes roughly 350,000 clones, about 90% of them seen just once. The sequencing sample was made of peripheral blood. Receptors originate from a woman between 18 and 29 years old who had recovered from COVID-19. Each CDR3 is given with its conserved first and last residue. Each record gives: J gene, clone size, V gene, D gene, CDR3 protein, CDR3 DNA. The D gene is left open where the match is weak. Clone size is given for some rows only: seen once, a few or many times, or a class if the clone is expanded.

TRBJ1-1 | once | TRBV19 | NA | CASNVRGGTEAFF | TGTGCCAGTAACGTCAGGGGTGGCACTGAAGCTTTCTTT
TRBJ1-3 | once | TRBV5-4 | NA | CASSLFQGLASGNTIYF | TGTGCCAGCAGCTTATTTCAGGGGTTAGCTTCTGGAAACACCATATATTTT
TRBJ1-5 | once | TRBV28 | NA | CASSFTEGRVFKQPQHF | TGTGCCAGCAGTTTTACGGAGGGACGGGTTTTTAAGCAGCCCCAGCATTTT
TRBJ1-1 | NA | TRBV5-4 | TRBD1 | CASSSIIETGYTEAFF | TGTGCCAGCAGCTCCATCATAGAGACAGGGTATACTGAAGCTTTCTTT
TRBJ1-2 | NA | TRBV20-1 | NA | CSARDSRLLYF | TGCAGTGCTAGAGATTCGAGACTCCTGTACTTC
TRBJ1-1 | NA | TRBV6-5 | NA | CASSLKPVSGTEAFF | TGTGCCAGCAGTCTGAAACCGGTTTCGGGCACTGAAGCTTTCTTT
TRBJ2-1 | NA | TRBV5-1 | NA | CASSSLSGFNEQFF | TGCGCCAGCAGCTCGCTATCGGGATTCAATGAGCAGTTCTTC
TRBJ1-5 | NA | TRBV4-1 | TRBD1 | CASSQTGGDDQPQHF | TGCGCCAGCAGTCAAACAGGGGGTGATGATCAGCCCCAGCATTTT
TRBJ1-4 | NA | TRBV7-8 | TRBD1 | CASSSRTGGSTNEKLFF | TGTGCCAGCAGCTCCAGGACAGGGGGATCCACTAATGAAAAACTGTTTTTT
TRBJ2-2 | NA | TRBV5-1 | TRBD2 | CASSLAVGRAGTGELFF | TGCGCCAGCAGCTTGGCTGTCGGGAGGGCCGGGACCGGGGAGCTGTTTTTT
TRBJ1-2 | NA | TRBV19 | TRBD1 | CASSTGQGLSGYTF | TGTGCCAGTAGTACGGGACAGGGGTTATCTGGCTACACCTTC
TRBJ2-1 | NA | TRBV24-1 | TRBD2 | CATSDFDAGGRYNEQFF | TGTGCCACCAGTGATTTTGACGCGGGAGGGAGATACAATGAGCAGTTCTTC
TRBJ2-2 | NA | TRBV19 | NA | CASSIRQGIDTGELFF | TGTGCCAGTAGTATAAGGCAGGGGATCGACACCGGGGAGCTGTTTTTT
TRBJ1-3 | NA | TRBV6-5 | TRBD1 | CASSYPTGGSGNTIYF | TGTGCCAGCAGTTACCCGACAGGGGGATCTGGAAACACCATATATTTT
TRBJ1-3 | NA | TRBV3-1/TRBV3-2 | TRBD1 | CASSQIGGSLSGNTIYF | TGTGCCAGCAGCCAAATAGGGGGCTCACTCTCTGGAAACACCATATATTTT
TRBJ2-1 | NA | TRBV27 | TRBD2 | CAGKGTSGRGYNEQFF | TGTGCCGGTAAAGGGACTAGCGGGAGGGGCTACAATGAGCAGTTCTTC
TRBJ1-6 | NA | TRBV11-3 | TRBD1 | CASSDRGYSPLHF | TGTGCCAGCAGCGACAGGGGTTATTCACCCCTCCACTTT
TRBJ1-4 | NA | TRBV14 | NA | CASSLGGTGIEKLFF | TGTGCCAGCAGCCTTGGGGGGACGGGGATAGAAAAACTGTTTTTT
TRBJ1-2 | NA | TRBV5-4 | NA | CASTPGDGVGLGYTF | TGTGCCAGCACCCCGGGGGACGGAGTTGGACTCGGCTACACCTTC
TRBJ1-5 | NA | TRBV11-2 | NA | CASSLGPFEQPQHF | TGTGCCAGCAGCTTAGGTCCTTTCGAGCAGCCCCAGCATTTT
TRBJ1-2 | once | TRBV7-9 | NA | CASSLELRDGYTF | TGTGCCAGCAGCTTAGAATTGCGGGATGGCTACACCTTC
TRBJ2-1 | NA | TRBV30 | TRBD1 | CAWTMGQLYNEQFF | TGTGCCTGGACCATGGGACAGTTATACAATGAGCAGTTCTTC
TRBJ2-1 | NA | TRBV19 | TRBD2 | CASSIPTSGRREQFF | TGTGCCAGTAGTATCCCGACTAGCGGGAGGCGTGAGCAGTTCTTC
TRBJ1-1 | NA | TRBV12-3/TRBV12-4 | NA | CASSFGVDTEAFF | TGTGCCAGCAGTTTCGGGGTTGACACTGAAGCTTTCTTT
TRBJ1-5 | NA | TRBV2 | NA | CASSDLRAGQPQHF | TGTGCCAGCAGTGATTTAAGGGCGGGACAGCCCCAGCATTTT
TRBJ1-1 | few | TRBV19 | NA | CASSMGIEAFF | TGTGCCAGTAGTATGGGCATTGAAGCTTTCTTT
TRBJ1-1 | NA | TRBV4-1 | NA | CASSQEPVGAGNTEAFF | TGCGCCAGCAGCCAAGAACCGGTGGGGGCAGGGAACACTGAAGCTTTCTTT
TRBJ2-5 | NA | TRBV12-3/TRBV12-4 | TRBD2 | CASSSGRRETQYF | TGTGCCAGCAGTTCCGGGAGGAGAGAGACCCAGTACTTC
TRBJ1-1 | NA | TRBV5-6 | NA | CASSPPGVPGNTEAFF | TGTGCCAGCAGCCCACCAGGGGTTCCGGGGAACACTGAAGCTTTCTTT
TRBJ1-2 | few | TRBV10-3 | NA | CAIRAGHQNYGYTF | TGTGCCATCAGAGCGGGACACCAGAACTATGGCTACACCTTC
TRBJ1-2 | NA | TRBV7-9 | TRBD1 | CASSSNDRVIHGYTF | TGTGCCAGCAGCTCAAATGACAGGGTGATTCATGGCTACACCTTC
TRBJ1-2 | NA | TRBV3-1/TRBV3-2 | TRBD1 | CASSHGQGSYGYTF | TGTGCCAGCAGCCATGGACAGGGATCGTATGGCTACACCTTC
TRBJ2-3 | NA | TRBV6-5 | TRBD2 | CASLATSGTDTQYF | TGTGCCAGCCTCGCTACTAGCGGCACAGATACGCAGTATTTT
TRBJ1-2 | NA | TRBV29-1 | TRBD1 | CSVVVPGTGVGGYTF | TGCAGCGTTGTAGTTCCCGGGACAGGGGTCGGTGGCTACACCTTC
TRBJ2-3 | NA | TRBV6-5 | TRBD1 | CASRRQGSDTQYF | TGTGCCAGCAGGCGACAGGGGTCAGATACGCAGTATTTT
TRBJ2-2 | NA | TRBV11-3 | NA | CASSPRQIPGELFF | TGTGCCAGCAGCCCACGACAGATCCCCGGGGAGCTGTTTTTT
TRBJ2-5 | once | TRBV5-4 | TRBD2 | CASSLEASGRETQYF | TGTGCCAGCAGCTTGGAAGCTAGCGGGAGAGAGACCCAGTACTTC
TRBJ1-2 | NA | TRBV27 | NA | CASRDSQFYGYTF | TGTGCCAGCAGAGACAGTCAATTCTATGGCTACACCTTC
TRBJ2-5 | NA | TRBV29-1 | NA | CSGAVQETQYF | TGCAGCGGGGCAGTCCAAGAGACCCAGTACTTC
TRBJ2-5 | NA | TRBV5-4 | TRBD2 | CASSLAVAGGQETQYF | TGTGCCAGCAGCTTGGCAGTAGCGGGAGGACAAGAGACCCAGTACTTC
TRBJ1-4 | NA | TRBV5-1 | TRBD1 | CASSSTGQGNEKLFF | TGCGCCAGCAGCTCAACGGGACAGGGCAATGAAAAACTGTTTTTT
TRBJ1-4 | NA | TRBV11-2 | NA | CASSGLGAAYEKLFF | TGTGCCAGCAGCGGTTTAGGGGCGGCGTATGAAAAACTGTTTTTT
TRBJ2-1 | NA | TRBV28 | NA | CASSLSQLGNEQFF | TGTGCCAGCAGTTTAAGCCAACTAGGGAATGAGCAGTTCTTC
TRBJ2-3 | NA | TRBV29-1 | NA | CSVAPAGTDTQYF | TGCAGCGTTGCTCCGGCAGGGACAGATACGCAGTATTTT
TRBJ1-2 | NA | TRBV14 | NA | CASSQEGTIVAGYTF | TGTGCCAGCAGCCAAGAGGGTACAATTGTAGCCGGCTACACCTTC
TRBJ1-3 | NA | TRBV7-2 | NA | CASSFRAGNTIYF | TGTGCCAGCAGCTTCCGAGCTGGAAACACCATATATTTT
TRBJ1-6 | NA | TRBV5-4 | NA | CASSLERTAHLTYNSPLHF | TGTGCCAGCAGCCTGGAGCGGACAGCCCACCTTACCTATAATTCACCCCTCCACTTT
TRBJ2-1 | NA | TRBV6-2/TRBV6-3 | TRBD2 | CASSYIRTSAEQFF | TGTGCCAGCAGTTACATTCGGACTAGCGCAGAGCAGTTCTTC